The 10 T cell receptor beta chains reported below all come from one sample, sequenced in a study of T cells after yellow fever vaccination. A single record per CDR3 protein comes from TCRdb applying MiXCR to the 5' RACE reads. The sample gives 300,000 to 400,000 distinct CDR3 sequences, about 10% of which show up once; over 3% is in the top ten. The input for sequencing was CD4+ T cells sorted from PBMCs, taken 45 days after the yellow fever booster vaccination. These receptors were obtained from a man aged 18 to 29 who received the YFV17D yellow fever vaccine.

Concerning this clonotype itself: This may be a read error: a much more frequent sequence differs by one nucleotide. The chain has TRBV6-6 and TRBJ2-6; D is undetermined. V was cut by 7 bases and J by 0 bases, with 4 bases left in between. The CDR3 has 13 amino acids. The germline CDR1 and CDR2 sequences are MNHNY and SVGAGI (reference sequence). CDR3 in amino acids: CASMDSGANVLTF. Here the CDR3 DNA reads TGTGCCAGCATGGACTCTGGGGCCAACGTCCTGACTTTC.

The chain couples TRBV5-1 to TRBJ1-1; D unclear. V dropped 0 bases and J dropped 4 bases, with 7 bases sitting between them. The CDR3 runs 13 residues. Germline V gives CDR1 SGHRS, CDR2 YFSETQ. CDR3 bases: TGCGCCAGCAGCTTGGGTCTGTCCACTGAAGCTTTCTTT. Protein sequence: CASSLGLSTEAFF.

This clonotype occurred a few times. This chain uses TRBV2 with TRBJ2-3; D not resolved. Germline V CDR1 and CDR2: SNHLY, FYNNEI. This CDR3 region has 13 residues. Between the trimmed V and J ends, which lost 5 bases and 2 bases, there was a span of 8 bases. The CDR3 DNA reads TGTGCCAGCAGTAAGGATTACACAGATACGCAGTATTTT. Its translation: CASSKDYTDTQYF.

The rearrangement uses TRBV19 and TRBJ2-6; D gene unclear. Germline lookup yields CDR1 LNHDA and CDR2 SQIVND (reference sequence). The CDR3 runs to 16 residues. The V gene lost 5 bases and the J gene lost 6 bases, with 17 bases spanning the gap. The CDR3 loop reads CASSPWTTPAANVLTF. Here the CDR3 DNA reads TGTGCCAGTAGTCCCTGGACCACACCAGCGGCCAACGTCCTGACTTTC.

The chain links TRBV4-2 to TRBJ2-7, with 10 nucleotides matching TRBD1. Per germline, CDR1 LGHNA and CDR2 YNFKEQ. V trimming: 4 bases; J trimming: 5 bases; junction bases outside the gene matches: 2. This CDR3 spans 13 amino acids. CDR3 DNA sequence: TGTGCCAGCAGCCCCGGGACAGGGGACGAGCAGTACTTC. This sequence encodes CASSPGTGDEQYF.

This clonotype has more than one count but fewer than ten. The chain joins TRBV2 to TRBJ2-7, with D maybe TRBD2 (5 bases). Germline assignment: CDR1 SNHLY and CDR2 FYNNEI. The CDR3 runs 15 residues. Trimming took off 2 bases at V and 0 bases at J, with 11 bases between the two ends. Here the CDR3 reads CASSEWERTSYEQYF. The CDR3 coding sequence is TGTGCCAGCAGTGAATGGGAGCGTACCTCCTACGAGCAGTACTTC.

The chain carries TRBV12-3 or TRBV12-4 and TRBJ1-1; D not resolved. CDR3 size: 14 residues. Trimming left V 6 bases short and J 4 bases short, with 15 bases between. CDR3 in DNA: TGTGCCAGCAGGCCCGCGCCGGGTGGCACTGAAGCTTTCTTT. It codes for CASRPAPGGTEAFF.

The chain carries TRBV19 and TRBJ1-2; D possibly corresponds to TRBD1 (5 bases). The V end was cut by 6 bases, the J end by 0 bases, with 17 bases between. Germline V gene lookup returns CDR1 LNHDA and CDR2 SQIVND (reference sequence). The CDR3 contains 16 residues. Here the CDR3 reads CASRVTGAPTNYGYTF. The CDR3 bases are TGTGCCAGTAGAGTCACAGGAGCCCCGACTAACTATGGCTACACCTTC.

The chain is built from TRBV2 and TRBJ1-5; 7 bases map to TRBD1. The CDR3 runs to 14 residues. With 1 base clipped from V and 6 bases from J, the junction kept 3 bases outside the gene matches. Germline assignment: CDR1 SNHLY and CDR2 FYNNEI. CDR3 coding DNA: TGTGCCAGCAGTGAAGAGAGGGGGCTTCAGCCCCAGCATTTT. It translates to CASSEERGLQPQHF.

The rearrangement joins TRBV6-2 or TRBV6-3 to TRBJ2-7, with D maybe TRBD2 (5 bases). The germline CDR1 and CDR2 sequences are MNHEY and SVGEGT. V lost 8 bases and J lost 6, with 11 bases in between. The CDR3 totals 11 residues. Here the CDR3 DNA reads TGTGCCAGCGGCGCGGGCGCCGAGCAGTACGTC. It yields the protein CASGAGAEQYV.